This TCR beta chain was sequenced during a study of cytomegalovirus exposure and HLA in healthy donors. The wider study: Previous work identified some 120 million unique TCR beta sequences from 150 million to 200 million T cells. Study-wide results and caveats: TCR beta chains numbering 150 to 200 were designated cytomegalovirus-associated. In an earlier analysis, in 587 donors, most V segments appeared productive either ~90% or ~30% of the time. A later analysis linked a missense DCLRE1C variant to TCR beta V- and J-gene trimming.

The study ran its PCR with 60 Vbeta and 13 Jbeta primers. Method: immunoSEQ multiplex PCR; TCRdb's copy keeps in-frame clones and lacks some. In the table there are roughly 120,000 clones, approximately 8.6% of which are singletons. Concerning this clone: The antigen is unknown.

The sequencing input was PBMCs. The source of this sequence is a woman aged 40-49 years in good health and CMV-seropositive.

CDR3 protein: CASSLVGRENTGELFF. CDR3 DNA: TGTGCCAGCAGCTTAGTGGGCAGGGAGAACACCGGGGAGCTGTTTTTT. The genes are TRBV7-8 and TRBJ2-2; TRBD1 is a possible D gene (5 bases). V was shortened by 1 base and J by 1 base, with 10 bases between the two germline ends. Germline V gene lookup returns CDR1 SGHVS and CDR2 FQNEAQ. This CDR3 contains 16 residues.